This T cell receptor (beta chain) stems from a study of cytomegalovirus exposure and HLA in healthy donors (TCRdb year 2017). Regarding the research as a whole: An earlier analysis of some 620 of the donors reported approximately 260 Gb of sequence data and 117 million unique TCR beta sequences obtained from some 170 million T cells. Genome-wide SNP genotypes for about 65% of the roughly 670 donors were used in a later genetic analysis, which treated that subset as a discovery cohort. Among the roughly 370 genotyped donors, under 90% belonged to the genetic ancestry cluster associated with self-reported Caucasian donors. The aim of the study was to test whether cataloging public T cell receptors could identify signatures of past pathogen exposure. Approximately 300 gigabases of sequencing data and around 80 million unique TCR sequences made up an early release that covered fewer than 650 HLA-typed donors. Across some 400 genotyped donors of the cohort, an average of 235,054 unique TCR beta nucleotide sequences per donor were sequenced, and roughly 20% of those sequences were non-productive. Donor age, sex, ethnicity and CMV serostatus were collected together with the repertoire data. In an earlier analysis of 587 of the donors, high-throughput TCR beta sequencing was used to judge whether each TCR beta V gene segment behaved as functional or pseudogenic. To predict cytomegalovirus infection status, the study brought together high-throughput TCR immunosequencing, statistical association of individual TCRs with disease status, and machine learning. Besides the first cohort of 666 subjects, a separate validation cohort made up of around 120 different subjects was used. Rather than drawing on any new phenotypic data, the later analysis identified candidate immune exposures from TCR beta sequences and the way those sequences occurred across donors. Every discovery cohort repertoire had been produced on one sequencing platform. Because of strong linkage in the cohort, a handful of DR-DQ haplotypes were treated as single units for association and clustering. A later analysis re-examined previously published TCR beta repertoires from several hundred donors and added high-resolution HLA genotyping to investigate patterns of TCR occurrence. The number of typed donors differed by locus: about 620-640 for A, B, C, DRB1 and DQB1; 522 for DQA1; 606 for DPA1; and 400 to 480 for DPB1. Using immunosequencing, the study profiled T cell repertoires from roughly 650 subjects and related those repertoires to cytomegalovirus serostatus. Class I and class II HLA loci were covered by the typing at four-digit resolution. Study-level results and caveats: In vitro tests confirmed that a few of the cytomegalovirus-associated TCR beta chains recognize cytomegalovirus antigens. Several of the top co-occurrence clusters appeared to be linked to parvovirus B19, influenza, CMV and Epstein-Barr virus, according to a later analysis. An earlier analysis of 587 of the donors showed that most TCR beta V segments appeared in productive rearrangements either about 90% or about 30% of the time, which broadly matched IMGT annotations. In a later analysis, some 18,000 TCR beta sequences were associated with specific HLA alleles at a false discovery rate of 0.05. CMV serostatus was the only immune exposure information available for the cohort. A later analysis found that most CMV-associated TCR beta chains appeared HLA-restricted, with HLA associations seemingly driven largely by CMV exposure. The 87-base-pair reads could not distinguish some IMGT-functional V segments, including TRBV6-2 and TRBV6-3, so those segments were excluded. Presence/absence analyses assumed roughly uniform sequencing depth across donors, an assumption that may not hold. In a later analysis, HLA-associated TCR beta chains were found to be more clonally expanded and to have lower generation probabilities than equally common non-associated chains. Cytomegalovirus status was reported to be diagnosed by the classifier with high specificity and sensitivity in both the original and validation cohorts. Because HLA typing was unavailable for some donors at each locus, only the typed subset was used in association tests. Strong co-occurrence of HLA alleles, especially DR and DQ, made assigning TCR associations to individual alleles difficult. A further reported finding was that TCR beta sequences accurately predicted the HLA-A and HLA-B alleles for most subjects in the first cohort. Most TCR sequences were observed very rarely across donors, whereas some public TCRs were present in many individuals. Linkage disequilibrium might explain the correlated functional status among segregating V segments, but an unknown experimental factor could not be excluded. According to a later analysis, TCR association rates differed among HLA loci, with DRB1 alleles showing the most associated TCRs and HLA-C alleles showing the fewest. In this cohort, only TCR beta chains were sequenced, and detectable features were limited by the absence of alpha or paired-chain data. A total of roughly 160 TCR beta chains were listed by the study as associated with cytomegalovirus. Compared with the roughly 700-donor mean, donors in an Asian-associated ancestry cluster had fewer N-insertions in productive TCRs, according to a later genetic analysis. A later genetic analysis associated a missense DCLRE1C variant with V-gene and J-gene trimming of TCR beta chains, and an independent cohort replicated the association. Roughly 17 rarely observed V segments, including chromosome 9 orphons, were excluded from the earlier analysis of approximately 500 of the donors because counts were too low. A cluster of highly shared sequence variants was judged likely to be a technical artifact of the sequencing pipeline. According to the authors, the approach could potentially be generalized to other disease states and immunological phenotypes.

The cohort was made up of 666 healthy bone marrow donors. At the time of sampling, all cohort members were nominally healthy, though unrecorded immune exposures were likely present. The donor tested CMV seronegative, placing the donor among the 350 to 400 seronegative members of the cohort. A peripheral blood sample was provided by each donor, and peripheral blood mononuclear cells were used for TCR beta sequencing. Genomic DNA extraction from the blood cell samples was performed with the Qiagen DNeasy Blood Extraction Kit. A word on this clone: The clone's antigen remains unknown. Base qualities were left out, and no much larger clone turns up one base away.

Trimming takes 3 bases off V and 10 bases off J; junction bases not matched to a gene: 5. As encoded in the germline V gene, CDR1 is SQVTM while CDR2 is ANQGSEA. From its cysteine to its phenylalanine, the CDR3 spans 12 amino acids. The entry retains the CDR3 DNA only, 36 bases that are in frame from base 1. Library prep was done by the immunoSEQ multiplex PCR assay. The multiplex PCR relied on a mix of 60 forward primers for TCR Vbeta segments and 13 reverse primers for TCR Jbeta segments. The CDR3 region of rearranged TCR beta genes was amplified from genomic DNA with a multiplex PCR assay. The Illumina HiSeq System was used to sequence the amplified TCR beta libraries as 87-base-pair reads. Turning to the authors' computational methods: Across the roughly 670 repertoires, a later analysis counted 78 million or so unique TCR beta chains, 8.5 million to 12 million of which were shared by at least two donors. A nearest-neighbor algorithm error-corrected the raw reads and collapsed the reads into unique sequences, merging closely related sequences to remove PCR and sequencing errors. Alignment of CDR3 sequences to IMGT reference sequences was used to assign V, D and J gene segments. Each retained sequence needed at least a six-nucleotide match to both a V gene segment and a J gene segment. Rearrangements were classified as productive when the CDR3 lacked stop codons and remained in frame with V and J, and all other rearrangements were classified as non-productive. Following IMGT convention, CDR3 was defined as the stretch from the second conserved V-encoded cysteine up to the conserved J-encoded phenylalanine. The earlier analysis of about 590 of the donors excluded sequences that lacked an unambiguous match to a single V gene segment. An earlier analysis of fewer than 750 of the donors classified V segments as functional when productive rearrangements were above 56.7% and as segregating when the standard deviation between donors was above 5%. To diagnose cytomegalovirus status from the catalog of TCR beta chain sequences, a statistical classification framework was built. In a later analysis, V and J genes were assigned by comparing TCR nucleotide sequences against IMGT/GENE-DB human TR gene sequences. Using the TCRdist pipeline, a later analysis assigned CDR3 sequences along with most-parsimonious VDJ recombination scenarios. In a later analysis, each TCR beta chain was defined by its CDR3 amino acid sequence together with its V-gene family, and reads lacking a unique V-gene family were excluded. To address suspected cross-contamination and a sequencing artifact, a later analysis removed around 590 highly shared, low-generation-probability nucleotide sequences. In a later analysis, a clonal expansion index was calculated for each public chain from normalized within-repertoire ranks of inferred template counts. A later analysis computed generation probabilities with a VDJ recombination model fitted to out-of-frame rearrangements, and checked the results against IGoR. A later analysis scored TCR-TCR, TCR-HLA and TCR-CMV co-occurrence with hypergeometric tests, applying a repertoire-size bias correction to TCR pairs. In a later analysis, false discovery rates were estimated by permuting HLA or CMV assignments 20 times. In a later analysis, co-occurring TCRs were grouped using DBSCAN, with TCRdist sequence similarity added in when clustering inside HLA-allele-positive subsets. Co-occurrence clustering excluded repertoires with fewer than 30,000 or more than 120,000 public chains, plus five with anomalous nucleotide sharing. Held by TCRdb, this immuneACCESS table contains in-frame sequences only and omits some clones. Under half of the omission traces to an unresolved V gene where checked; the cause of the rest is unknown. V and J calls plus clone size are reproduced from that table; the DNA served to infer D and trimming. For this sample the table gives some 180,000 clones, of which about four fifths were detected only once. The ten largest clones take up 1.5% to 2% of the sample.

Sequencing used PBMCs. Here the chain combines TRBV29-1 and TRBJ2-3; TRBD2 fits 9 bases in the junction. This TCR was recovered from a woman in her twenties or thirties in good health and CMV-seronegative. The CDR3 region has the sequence CSVEASGVAQYF. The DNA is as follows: TGCAGCGTTGAGGCTAGCGGGGTGGCGCAGTATTTT.